A single sample is the source of the 19 T cell receptor beta chains below, sequenced in a study of T-cell memory formation after mild COVID-19. TCRdb ran MiXCR on the 5' RACE reads and lists one entry per CDR3 protein. The data show about 360,000 distinct CDR3 sequences, roughly 13% seen once. Sequenced sample: PBMCs or a T cell subset sorted from them (not recorded which). The receptors were sampled from a man aged 18-30 years who had mild COVID-19 (a few samples of this study predate the infection). Cell type and time point are not known.

This clonotype was observed a few times. The V and J genes are TRBV11-2 and TRBJ2-5, with D unresolved. The CDR3 runs 14 residues. Germline loops: CDR1 SGHAT, CDR2 FQNNGV. V shed 1 base and J shed 5 bases, with 11 bases lying between them. CDR3 sequence: CASSLVSRFETQYF. CDR3 in DNA: TGTGCCAGCAGCTTAGTCTCTAGGTTCGAGACCCAGTACTTC. The whole variable domain, remainder taken from reference TRBV11-2 and TRBJ2-5, is EAGVAQSPRYKIIEKRQSVAFWCNPISGHATLYWYQQILGQGPKLLIQFQNNGVVDDSQLPKDRFSAERLKGVDSTLKIQPAKLEDSAVYLCASSLVSRFETQYFGPGTRLLVL.

V usage is TRBV6-2 or TRBV6-3 and J usage is TRBJ2-5, with TRBD2 matching over 9 bases. Looked up from germline, CDR1 is MNHEY and CDR2 is SVGEGT. J was trimmed by 5 bases and V by 8 bases; bases with no gene match: 9. CDR3 length equals 14 residues. The CDR3 loop is CASCSLAGEETQYF. The DNA of the CDR3 is TGTGCCAGCTGCTCCTTAGCGGGGGAGGAGACCCAGTACTTC.

J is TRBJ2-1 and V is TRBV20-1; D gene unclear. Trimming removed 5 bases from V and 4 bases from J, with 12 bases in between. This CDR3 contains 13 residues. From germline, CDR1 is DFQATT and CDR2 SNEGSKA (reference sequence). The CDR3 loop is CSAGLATYNEQFF. The CDR3 region has the DNA TGCAGTGCTGGGTTGGCCACATACAATGAGCAGTTCTTC.

This clonotype has just a few counts. The rearrangement uses TRBV4-1 and TRBJ1-3; unclear D gene. With 4 bases removed from V and 1 base from J, the gap between germline ends came to 11 bases. This CDR3 comprises 15 residues. Looked up from germline, CDR1 is MGHRA and CDR2 is YSYEKL. CDR3 residues: CASSPIGLSGNTIYF. The CDR3 bases are TGCGCCAGCAGCCCAATAGGACTTTCTGGAAACACCATATATTTT.

The genes are TRBV5-1 and TRBJ2-1; D gene uncertain. The V gene's germline CDR1 is SGHRS and CDR2 YFSETQ. V lost 0 bases and J 8 bases, leaving 12 bases between the germline ends. The CDR3 runs 14 residues. The CDR3, as DNA: TGCGCCAGCAGCTTGGTGGTAGCCGCGGATGAGCAGTTCTTC. Translated: CASSLVVAADEQFF.

The J gene is TRBJ2-5, the V gene TRBV7-2; the D gene is possibly TRBD1 (5 bases). The CDR3 totals 15 residues. The V and J ends lost 2 bases and 5 bases respectively, with 15 bases between them. Per the germline V gene, CDR1 is SGHTA and CDR2 is FQGNSA. The CDR3 nucleotides read TGTGCCAGCAGCTTAAGGGGATCGGCCCGGGAGACCCAGTACTTC. Residues: CASSLRGSARETQYF.

This clonotype has more than one count but fewer than ten. The chain uses TRBV27 and TRBJ2-1; 12 positions agree with TRBD1. Germline V lookup: CDR1 MNHEY, CDR2 SMNVEV (reference sequence). V shed 1 base and J 3 bases; nucleotides not matched to a gene: 7. This CDR3 is built from 18 residues. CDR3: CASSLLSGTGGGYNEQFF. The CDR3 nucleotides are TGTGCCAGCAGTTTATTAAGCGGGACAGGGGGCGGCTACAATGAGCAGTTCTTC.

The CDR3 reads CASSDRAGVWLRADTQYF. As DNA, the CDR3 is TGTGCCAGCAGTGATCGGGCAGGGGTGTGGTTAAGGGCAGATACGCAGTATTTT. The chain carries TRBV2 and TRBJ2-3, with a possible D match to TRBD1 (6 bases). Trimming took 3 bases from V and 4 from J, leaving 23 bases between them. The CDR3 spans 18 residues. Germline loops: CDR1 SNHLY, CDR2 FYNNEI.

This clonotype was found a few times. This chain joins TRBV4-3 and TRBJ2-5; D may correspond to TRBD1 or TRBD2 (5 bases each). CDR3 length: 15 amino acids. V was cut by 6 bases and J by 5 bases, with 19 bases left in between. CDR1 is LGHNA, CDR2 YSLEER, per germline. The CDR3 DNA sequence: TGCGCCAGCAGTCCGAGAGCGGCATCAGGGGAGACCCAGTACTTC. The encoded protein is CASSPRAASGETQYF.

This clonotype has a handful of counts. The rearrangement links TRBV12-3 or TRBV12-4 to TRBJ1-4; weak D call: TRBD1 (5 bases). The CDR3 is 16 amino acids. V was clipped by 3 bases and J by 0 bases, with 11 bases between them. The CDR3 here is CASSFGGLSTNEKLFF. The DNA for the CDR3 is TGTGCCAGCAGTTTCGGGGGTCTTTCAACTAATGAAAAACTGTTTTTT.

The gene calls are TRBV15 and TRBJ1-5, with 9 bases fitting TRBD1. V dropped 3 bases and J dropped 5; count of bases not matched to a gene: 8. Per germline, CDR1 LNHNV and CDR2 YYDKDF (reference sequence). This CDR3 has 16 residues. CDR3 region: CATSSGATGGYQPQHF. For the CDR3, the DNA is TGTGCCACCAGCAGTGGGGCTACAGGGGGCTATCAGCCCCAGCATTTT.

The chain joins TRBV3-1 to TRBJ2-6, with D hard to call. V was pared by 0 bases and J by 0 bases, with 3 bases between. The CDR3 is made up of 15 amino acids. CDR1 and CDR2 from the germline V gene are LGHDT and YNNKEL (reference sequence). The CDR3 nucleotides read TGTGCCAGCAGCCAAGACAGCTCTGGGGCCAACGTCCTGACTTTC. Translating gives CASSQDSSGANVLTF.

The chain employs TRBV6-2 or TRBV6-3 and TRBJ1-6, with D perhaps matching TRBD1 (5 bases). V was shortened by 5 bases and J by 14 bases, with 19 bases between the two germline ends. The CDR3 runs 14 residues. Germline CDR1 is MNHEY and CDR2 is SVGEGT. The CDR3 is CASSPLVGPTALHF. The CDR3 DNA follows: TGTGCCAGCAGTCCCCTGGTGGGACCGACGGCCCTCCACTTT.

This clonotype turned up a few times. The V gene is TRBV3-1, the J gene TRBJ2-5, with TRBD2 as a possible D gene (6 bases). Germline V lookup: CDR1 LGHDT, CDR2 YNNKEL (reference sequence). V was shortened by 0 bases and J by 0 bases, with 8 bases between the two germline ends. CDR3 length: 15 residues. CDR3 nucleotide sequence: TGTGCCAGCAGCCAAGACTGGACTAACCAAGAGACCCAGTACTTC. Translating it yields CASSQDWTNQETQYF.

This clonotype has at least ten counts. The chain combines TRBV7-2 with TRBJ2-3; D is undetermined. Trimming cost V 1 base and J 4 bases, with 6 bases left between them. Per germline, CDR1 SGHTA and CDR2 FQGNSA. The CDR3 is made up of 13 amino acids. The CDR3 loop is CASSLGQPDTQYF. CDR3 bases: TGTGCCAGCAGCTTAGGGCAGCCAGATACGCAGTATTTT.

This clonotype has only a few counts. This sequence joins TRBV4-1 and TRBJ1-1; 9 bases align to TRBD1. The germline V gene encodes CDR1 MGHRA and CDR2 YSYEKL. V shed 0 bases, J shed 1 base, and the junction held 9 bases outside the gene matches. The CDR3 covers 18 residues. CDR3 bases: TGCGCCAGCAGCCAAGATCGGGAACAGGGGGCCGGGAACACTGAAGCTTTCTTT. Translation: CASSQDREQGAGNTEAFF.

This clonotype turned up a few times. The V and J genes are TRBV27 and TRBJ1-2, with 9 bases identical to TRBD1. With V trimmed by 2 bases and J by 4 bases, 5 bases remained unmatched. CDR1 and CDR2 from the germline V gene are MNHEY and SMNVEV (reference sequence). This CDR3 has 15 amino acids. In nucleotides, the CDR3 is TGTGCCAGCAGTTTAGGCGGGACAGGGATCTATGGCTACACCTTC. This sequence encodes CASSLGGTGIYGYTF.

This clonotype was seen more than once but under ten times. This sequence joins TRBV29-1 and TRBJ2-5; 11 bases agree with TRBD2. CDR3 length: 15 amino acids. Germline V gene lookup returns CDR1 SQVTM and CDR2 ANQGSEA. The junction had 1 base not matched to a gene; V was cut back by 1 base and J by 0 bases. This CDR3 is CSVEGLAGNQETQYF. The CDR3 nucleotides are TGCAGCGTTGAAGGACTAGCGGGGAACCAAGAGACCCAGTACTTC. The full variable domain, with the rest looked up from reference TRBV29-1 and TRBJ2-5, is SAVISQKPSRDICQRGTSLTIQCQVDSQVTMMFWYRQQPGQSLTLIATANQGSEATYESGFVIDKFPISRPNLTFSTLTVSNMSPEDSSIYLCSVEGLAGNQETQYFGPGTRLLVL.

CDR3 coding DNA: TGCGCCAGCAGACCAACAGGGTTAGCCGAAGCTTTCTTT. Translated, it gives CASRPTGLAEAFF. The rearrangement links TRBV4-3 to TRBJ1-1; D is perhaps TRBD1 (6 bases). V shed 6 bases and J shed 8 bases, with 16 bases lying between them. Germline CDR1 and CDR2: LGHNA and YSLEER. The CDR3 contains 13 residues.